This T cell receptor (beta chain) originates from a study of shared clonotypes between healthy human individuals (TCRdb year 2020). As for the study more broadly: The cohort comprised a couple of women and a few men aged 18 to 49 years. To estimate repertoire size and how much clonotypes are shared between individuals, the study performed deep sequencing of blood TCR repertoires from 4 to 6 healthy adults. For each donor, CD4 naive and CD4 memory were each given three plates, CD8 naive was given two plates, and CD8 memory was given one plate. Different laboratories and diverse techniques were used to prepare libraries and sequence TCR repertoires, to increase sequencing depth and limit assay-specific biases. Between about 0.8 and 9 billion PBMCs per donor were obtained by leukapheresis.

According to the germline V gene, CDR1 reads WSHSY and CDR2 reads SAAADI. V drops 6 bases and J drops 3 bases, leaving 9 bases in between. The CDR3 has 13 amino acids, counting the end cysteine and phenylalanine. Only the CDR3 DNA stays, 39 bases, in frame from base 1. Study-wide findings and limitations: Estimated clonotype richness was generally larger for naive than for memory subsets. Higher generation probabilities were observed for clonotypes shared by all four sorted-subset donors than for non-shared clonotypes. Incomplete sequencing was indicated by rarefaction of sorted-subset datasets, despite the large sequencing depth. Pairwise subsampling indicated that sequencing depth was expected to affect the degree of clonotype sharing among donors. Because the study included only a small number of donors, the genetic and exposure-history diversity represented was limited. Only blood was sampled, and tissue TCR repertoires likely differ from those in blood. Across several donors, approximately 5% of naive CD4, around 3.3% of naive CD8, about 2.3% of memory CD4, and around 0.4% of memory CD8 clonotypes were shared.

Using the deep immunoSEQ assay, TCR CDR3 regions were amplified from genomic DNA by multiplex PCR. Extracted genomic DNA from each cell subset was spread evenly across all wells of several immunoSEQ 96-well plates, with each plate serving as a replicate. For sorted subsets, 200 to 250 ng genomic DNA, equal to about 30,000 T cell genomes, was loaded into each replicate PCR. Purified libraries were quantified with a Qubit 3.0 fluorometer, sized on a Bioanalyzer 2100, and re-quantified with the KAPA Library Quantification kit. Every immunoSEQ 96-well plate was sequenced on a dedicated single-read 150-cycle Illumina NextSeq 550 flow cell. Processing in the source paper ran as follows. Because only junctional sequences without quality scores were contained in the immunoSEQ output, filtering matching that applied to full-length reads could not be performed. To assign V/J genes and CDR3, sequences were annotated using PyIR, a Python wrapper for IgBLAST v1.9, with IMGT germline references. Reads were removed for weak V/J assignments (E-value above 1e-6), missing CDR3, stop codons, out-of-frame junctions, or ambiguous translated residues. A V3J clonotype was defined by an identical inferred V gene, J gene, and CDR3 amino acid sequence. To compute the percentage overlap between repertoires, the number of shared unique clonotypes was divided by the size of the smaller repertoire. Three approaches were used to assess repertoire richness: RTK rarefaction, the Chao1 estimator, and Recon v2.1 estimates of unobserved clonotypes. For all TCRbeta clonotypes obtained by the gDNA method from several donors, generation probabilities were computed with OLGA. Entries here come from immuneACCESS through TCRdb and include only in-frame sequences with V and J called. Some clones fail to appear in such tables; in the studies checked, an unresolved V gene covers under half of the shortfall, and the cause of the remainder is unknown. The V and J calls and the clone size are those of that table, but D and trimming were determined from the DNA. Within this sample are millions of clones, with approximately 94% of them counted one time only. The top ten constitute roughly 0.14% of the sample.

This clone was seen a handful of times. Its recognized antigen is unknown. No clone much larger than this one lies a single base away; base qualities are absent. Healthy HIV-negative adults with no recently reported acute infections or vaccinations were included as donors. Every donor was a Caucasian adult living in Nashville, Tennessee, USA. CD4+ T cells were enriched by magnetic negative selection, after which naive cells were positively selected on CD45RA and the negative fraction was taken as the memory subset. After blood collection by leukapheresis, PBMCs were isolated using Ficoll-Histopaque density gradient centrifugation and then cryopreserved in the vapor phase of liquid nitrogen. Analytical flow cytometry was used to check the purity and quantity of each magnetically sorted T cell population. Genomic DNA was isolated from every sorted fraction and measured by UV absorbance on a Nanodrop 2000c.

The receptor comes from a man younger than 35 in good health. This receptor chain uses TRBV10-2 and TRBJ1-5; the D gene identity is not certain. Sequenced sample: naive CD4+ T cells sorted from blood. The sample's cell subset or site label, in plain terms: CD45RA+ positively selected. At the DNA level, the sequence is TGCGCCAGCAGGGAGAACTACAATCAGCCCCAGCATTTT. This codes for CASRENYNQPQHF.